Listed below are T cell receptor beta chains from one sample, sequenced in a study of human T cells and chemical hapten exposure. MiXCR, applied by TCRdb to the RACE reads, yields one record per CDR3 protein. This table has more than 250,000 distinct CDR3 sequences, about 9% appearing once. Here the sequenced sample was whole blood, taken in connection with sensitization to the hapten diphenylcyclopropenone (DPC). These receptors were collected from a woman aged 35 to 49 with alopecia areata. Some clones in this sample may be carry-over from other donors' samples. Each CDR3 is given with its conserved first and last residue. The D gene is left open where the match is weak. Size values are once, few and many counts, or a class for expanded clones, and some rows have none.

d_call,v_call,clone_size,cdr3_length,j_call,cdr3_aa,cdr3_nt
TRBD2,TRBV18,NA,20,TRBJ2-1,CASSPRGTSGRPSSYNEQFF,TGTGCCAGCTCACCAAGAGGGACTAGCGGGAGGCCGAGCTCCTACAATGAGCAGTTCTTC
TRBD2,TRBV20-1,NA,17,TRBJ2-1,CSAYGLAGGDSYNEQFF,TGCAGTGCTTATGGACTAGCGGGAGGGGACTCCTACAATGAGCAGTTCTTC
NA,TRBV29-1,NA,12,TRBJ2-7,CSGGPNYYEQYF,TGCAGCGGAGGACCTAACTACTACGAGCAGTACTTC
NA,TRBV28,many,13,TRBJ1-2,CASSLSLIHGYTF,TGTGCCAGCAGTTTAAGCCTGATCCATGGCTACACCTTC
NA,TRBV6-6,NA,18,TRBJ2-7,CASIWGGQTDPRAYEQYF,TGTGCCAGCATTTGGGGCGGCCAAACGGACCCGCGGGCCTACGAGCAGTACTTC
TRBD2,TRBV6-2/TRBV6-3,many,15,TRBJ2-1,CASSPLGLAGNEQFF,TGTGCCAGCAGCCCTTTGGGACTAGCGGGAAATGAGCAGTTCTTC
TRBD2,TRBV12-3/TRBV12-4,few,16,TRBJ2-1,CASSLFASGIANEQFF,TGTGCCAGCAGTTTATTCGCTAGCGGGATAGCTAATGAGCAGTTCTTC
NA,TRBV12-5,few,14,TRBJ2-5,CASVMSVVQETQYF,TGTGCTAGTGTTATGTCCGTGGTTCAAGAGACCCAGTACTTC
TRBD1,TRBV29-1,few,14,TRBJ2-3,CSVGQGKGSDTQYF,TGCAGCGTCGGACAGGGGAAGGGTTCAGATACGCAGTATTTT
TRBD1,TRBV5-1,many,14,TRBJ2-5,CASSGQGAQETQYF,TGCGCCAGCAGCGGACAGGGGGCCCAAGAGACCCAGTACTTC
NA,TRBV5-5,few,12,TRBJ1-1,CASSLTSTEAFF,TGTGCCAGCAGCTTAACGAGCACTGAAGCTTTCTTT
NA,TRBV21-1,many,16,TRBJ2-7,CASSKHRARRTYEQYF,TGTGCCAGCAGCAAACATAGGGCCAGGAGAACTTACGAGCAGTACTTC
NA,TRBV4-3,NA,15,TRBJ1-2,CASSQETGLSYGYTF,TGCGCCAGCAGCCAAGAGACGGGACTAAGCTATGGCTACACCTTC
TRBD1,TRBV7-8,NA,14,TRBJ1-2,CASSSRTGSYGYTF,TGTGCCAGCAGCTCGCGGACAGGGTCCTATGGCTACACCTTC
NA,TRBV5-1,few,15,TRBJ2-5,CASSFSRGGEETQYF,TGCGCCAGCAGCTTTTCCAGGGGAGGGGAAGAGACCCAGTACTTC
TRBD2,TRBV7-2,few,17,TRBJ2-3,CASSLVASGRATDTQYF,TGTGCCAGCAGCTTAGTGGCTAGCGGGAGAGCTACAGATACGCAGTATTTT
NA,TRBV7-2,many,14,TRBJ1-2,CASSFDKSNYGYTF,TGTGCCAGCAGCTTCGACAAGTCTAACTATGGCTACACCTTC
NA,TRBV7-9,NA,12,TRBJ2-7,CASTWGGSEQYF,TGTGCCAGCACCTGGGGGGGCTCCGAGCAGTACTTC
NA,TRBV6-2/TRBV6-3,few,14,TRBJ2-1,CASSRTSSYNEQFF,TGTGCCAGCTCGAGGACCAGCTCCTACAATGAGCAGTTCTTC
NA,TRBV12-3/TRBV12-4,few,17,TRBJ1-1,CASTAGQGTRGNTEAFF,TGTGCCAGCACTGCCGGGCAGGGGACCAGGGGGAACACTGAAGCTTTCTTT
NA,TRBV10-3,many,12,TRBJ2-1,CAISDRGYEQFF,TGTGCCATCAGTGACAGGGGCTATGAGCAGTTCTTC
NA,TRBV28,NA,13,TRBJ1-2,CASSPPVGYGYTF,TGTGCCAGCAGCCCCCCTGTAGGGTATGGCTACACCTTC
NA,TRBV29-1,few,15,TRBJ2-1,CSVEDKRVSYNEQFF,TGCAGCGTTGAAGATAAGCGGGTGAGCTACAATGAGCAGTTCTTC
NA,TRBV5-1,few,17,TRBJ2-6,CASSLAGGTSGANVLTF,TGCGCCAGCAGCTTGGCGGGCGGCACCTCTGGGGCCAACGTCCTGACTTTC
TRBD1,TRBV28,NA,13,TRBJ2-5,CAPTGVGEETQYF,TGTGCCCCTACAGGGGTAGGGGAAGAGACCCAGTACTTC
TRBD2,TRBV7-3,few,19,TRBJ2-5,CASSAFPGLAGAGQETQYF,TGTGCCAGCAGCGCCTTTCCGGGACTAGCGGGAGCGGGGCAAGAGACCCAGTACTTC
NA,TRBV28,many,15,TRBJ1-6,CASTNPWRYNSPLHF,TGTGCCAGCACTAACCCTTGGCGCTATAATTCACCCCTCCACTTT
TRBD2,TRBV7-9,few,16,TRBJ2-1,CASSSTTSGFLDEQFF,TGTGCCAGCAGCTCCACGACTAGCGGGTTCCTCGATGAGCAGTTCTTC
TRBD2,TRBV28,few,14,TRBJ2-7,CASSLGLASYEQYF,TGTGCCAGCAGTCTGGGACTAGCGTCCTACGAGCAGTACTTC
TRBD2,TRBV7-9,NA,14,TRBJ2-7,CASSSRREGYEQYF,TGTGCCAGCAGCTCACGGCGGGAGGGCTACGAGCAGTACTTC
NA,TRBV21-1,many,14,TRBJ1-1,CASSKDQGVPEAFF,TGTGCCAGCAGCAAAGACCAGGGAGTCCCTGAAGCTTTCTTT
NA,TRBV7-3,few,13,TRBJ2-5,CASSLGLLETQYF,TGTGCCAGCAGCTTAGGACTCCTAGAGACCCAGTACTTC
TRBD1,TRBV28,NA,14,TRBJ2-7,CASSRTGGRYEQYF,TGTGCCAGCAGCCGGACAGGGGGGCGCTACGAGCAGTACTTC
NA,TRBV7-2,NA,13,TRBJ1-6,CASSLVWDSPLHF,TGTGCCAGCAGCTTAGTTTGGGATTCACCCCTCCACTTT